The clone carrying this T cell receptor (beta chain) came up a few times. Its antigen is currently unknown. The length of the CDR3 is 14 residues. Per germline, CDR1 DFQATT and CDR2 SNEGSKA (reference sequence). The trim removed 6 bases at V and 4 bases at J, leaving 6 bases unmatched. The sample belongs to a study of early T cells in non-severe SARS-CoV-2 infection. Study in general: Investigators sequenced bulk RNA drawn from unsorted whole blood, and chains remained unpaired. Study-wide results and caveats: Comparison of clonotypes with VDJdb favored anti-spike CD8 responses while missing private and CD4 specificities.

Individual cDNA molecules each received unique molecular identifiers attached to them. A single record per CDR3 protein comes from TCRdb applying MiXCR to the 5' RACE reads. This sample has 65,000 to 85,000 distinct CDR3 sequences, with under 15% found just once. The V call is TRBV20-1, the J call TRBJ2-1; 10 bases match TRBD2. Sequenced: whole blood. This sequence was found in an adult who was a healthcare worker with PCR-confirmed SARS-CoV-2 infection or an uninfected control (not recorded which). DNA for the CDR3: TGCAGTGCCCACCTAGCGGGGGAGTACAATGAGCAGTTCTTC. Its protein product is CSAHLAGEYNEQFF.